This TCR beta chain appears in the sequencing data of a study of response to subunit inactivated influenza vaccine. The germline gives CDR1 SGDLS, CDR2 YYNGEE. Deletions cut 0 bases from V and 7 bases from J, with 7 bases between. CDR3 size: 13 residues. MiXCR, applied by TCRdb to the RT-PCR reads, yields one record per CDR3 protein. Seen here are around 650,000 distinct CDR3 sequences, around a sixth observed once, and the top ten hold under 14%. The receptor comes from a man over 45 who received an inactivated influenza vaccine. The chain joins TRBV9 to TRBJ2-2; unclear D gene. The specimen was PBMCs from blood, collected 11 to 12 days after vaccination. For the CDR3, the DNA is TGTGCCAGCAGCGTAGAGGCCAGCGGGGAGCTGTTTTTT. This encodes CASSVEASGELFF.